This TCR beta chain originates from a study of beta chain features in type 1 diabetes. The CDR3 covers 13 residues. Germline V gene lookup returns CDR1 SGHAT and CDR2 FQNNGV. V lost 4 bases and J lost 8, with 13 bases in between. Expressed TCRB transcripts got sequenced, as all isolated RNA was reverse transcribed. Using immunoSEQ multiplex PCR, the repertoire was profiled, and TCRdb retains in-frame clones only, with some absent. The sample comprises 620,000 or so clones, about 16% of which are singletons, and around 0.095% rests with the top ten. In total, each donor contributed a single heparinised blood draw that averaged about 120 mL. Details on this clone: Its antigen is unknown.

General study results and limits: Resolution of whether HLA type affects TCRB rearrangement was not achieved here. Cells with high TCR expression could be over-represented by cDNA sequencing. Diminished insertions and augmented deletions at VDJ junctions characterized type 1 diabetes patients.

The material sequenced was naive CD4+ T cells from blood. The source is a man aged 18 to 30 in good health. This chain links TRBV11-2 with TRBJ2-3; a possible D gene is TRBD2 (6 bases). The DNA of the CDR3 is TGTGCCAGCAGCTCGGGAGAAGGCGGTACGCAGTATTTT. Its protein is CASSSGEGGTQYF.